The sample holds a few counts of the clone carrying this T cell receptor (beta chain). Its cognate antigen is unknown. Trimming cost V 5 bases and J 14 bases, with 38 bases left between them. Germline CDR1 is MNHEY and CDR2 is SVGEGT. The CDR3 has 19 residues. The sample is drawn from a study of Ad26.COV2.S vaccination and SARS-CoV-2 variants. Turning to the study itself: Once or twice, 56 days apart, Ad26.COV2.S was delivered intramuscularly.

As for treatment: around 19 received Ad26.COV2.S at low or high dose, single or two shots; about 5 received placebo; per-sample allocation not given. Collection of samples fell on day 63 after the first vaccine or placebo injection. This vaccine is an Ad26 vector that expresses the Wuhan-strain SARS-CoV-2 spike. Using immunoSEQ multiplex PCR, the repertoire was profiled, and TCRdb retains in-frame clones only, with some absent. The sample shows roughly 250,000 clones, 87% of them seen only once. Overall study results and limits: Placebo recipients showed lower spike-specific TCR breadth than vaccinees. In vaccinated individuals, spike-specific CD8+ and CD4+ T cell responses reportedly displayed substantial breadth.

The chain uses TRBV6-2 or TRBV6-3 and TRBJ2-3; D could derive from TRBD1 or TRBD2 (6 bases each). This TCR was recovered from a person between 18 and 60 years old who received the Ad26.COV2.S COVID-19 vaccine or a placebo. Source: peripheral blood, taken in a trial of Ad26.COV2.S vaccine versus placebo. DNA for the CDR3: TGTGCCAGCAGTAGGACAGTACTTGTTAGCGGATCTCGGGGGATTTCACCGTATTTT. Protein product: CASSRTVLVSGSRGISPYF.